Below are 30 T cell receptor beta chains sequenced from a single sample in a study of CD8 T cells in ankylosing spondylitis (dated by TCRdb to 2016 to 2017). Libraries came from 5' RACE. The instrument was an Illumina HiSeq 2500. TCRdb reanalyzed the raw reads on its own, using fastp at Q25 for trimming and MiXCR for clone calling, and kept in-frame beta chains. Identical CDR3 protein sequences are pooled into one entry, listed with their most common genes and DNA. For this sample there are 40,000 to 50,000 distinct CDR3 sequences; less than 3% appear just once. The leading ten clones occupy approximately 4.5% of the sample. The sequenced sample consisted of blood, either unsorted or a sorted T cell fraction (not recorded which). These receptors were obtained from a male donor with ankylosing spondylitis or in good health (not recorded which).

This clonotype was counted at least ten times. The V call is TRBV9, the J call TRBJ2-5; 7 bases match TRBD2. Germline trimming cut 1 base from V and 5 bases from J; bases unmatched to any gene: 11. The CDR3 covers 16 residues. Germline V gene sequence: CDR1 SGDLS, CDR2 YYNGEE. In DNA, the CDR3 is TGTGCCAGCAGCGTATCCCGGGGCGGGAGCGTGGAGACCCAGTACTTC. Its translation: CASSVSRGGSVETQYF. Supplemented by reference TRBV9 and TRBJ2-5, the full variable domain reads DSGVTQTPKHLITATGQRVTLRCSPRSGDLSVYWYQQSLDQGLQFLIQYYNGEERAKGNILERFSAQQFPDLHSELNLSSLELGDSALYFCASSVSRGGSVETQYFGPGTRLLVL.

This clonotype was found many times. The V gene is TRBV9, the J gene TRBJ2-3; TRBD2 might be the D (6 bases). Germline lookup yields CDR1 SGDLS and CDR2 YYNGEE. CDR3 length: 18 amino acids. V was trimmed by 0 bases and J by 5 bases, leaving 22 bases between them. The CDR3 reads CASSVGIQPGTGRDTQYF. The CDR3 nucleotides are TGTGCCAGCAGCGTAGGAATCCAGCCCGGGACTGGACGAGATACGCAGTATTTT.

There are many counts of this clonotype. The gene calls are TRBV9 and TRBJ1-1, with D unclear. Germline CDR1 is SGDLS and CDR2 is YYNGEE. This CDR3 is built from 12 residues. Trimming shortened V by 4 bases and J by 11 bases, and 15 bases separated the two germline ends. The CDR3 region has the DNA TGTGCCAGCAGCAAATTGGGAGCCGGGGCTTTCTTT. Residues: CASSKLGAGAFF.

In regard to this clonotype: A much larger clone lies a single base off, so this may be a read error. The V and J genes are TRBV9 and TRBJ2-6; TRBD2 matches 7 bases. J gave up 4 bases and V 3 bases, and 7 bases lay outside the gene matches. Germline CDR1 SGDLS, CDR2 YYNGEE. The CDR3 has 16 residues. CDR3 sequence (DNA): TGTGCCAGCAGCGCAGTGGGAGGGCTGGGGGCCAACGTCCTGACTTTC. This sequence encodes CASSAVGGLGANVLTF.

Ten or more counts support this clonotype. The J gene is TRBJ1-5, the V gene TRBV24-1; D possibly corresponds to TRBD1 (5 bases). Trimming cost V 8 bases and J 9 bases, with 10 bases left between them. There are 11 residues in the CDR3. CDR1 is KGHDR and CDR2 is SFDVKD in the germline V gene. In DNA, the CDR3 is TGTGCCACCACAGGGCGTCCGCCCCAGCATTTT. This codes for CATTGRPPQHF.

This clonotype has at least ten counts. The J gene is TRBJ2-3, the V gene TRBV9; a possible D gene is TRBD2 (5 bases). Germline values: CDR1 SGDLS, CDR2 YYNGEE. The CDR3 covers 13 residues. Trimming took off 0 bases at V and 6 bases at J, with 8 bases between the two ends. The CDR3 DNA reads TGTGCCAGCAGCGTAGCTACGGGGGATACGCAGTATTTT. This translates into CASSVATGDTQYF.

The chain links TRBV9 to TRBJ2-1; TRBD2 matches at 9 bases. Trimming at V came to 4 bases and at J to 7 bases, leaving 12 bases not matched to a gene. Germline V gives CDR1 SGDLS, CDR2 YYNGEE. CDR3 length: 16 amino acids. The CDR3 sequence is CASSPWGGRARNEQFF. The CDR3 nucleotides are TGTGCCAGCAGCCCCTGGGGCGGGAGGGCCCGTAATGAGCAGTTCTTC. Full variable domain (missing parts from reference TRBV9 and TRBJ2-1): DSGVTQTPKHLITATGQRVTLRCSPRSGDLSVYWYQQSLDQGLQFLIQYYNGEERAKGNILERFSAQQFPDLHSELNLSSLELGDSALYFCASSPWGGRARNEQFFGPGTRLTVL.

This clonotype was recorded at least ten times. The chain joins TRBV5-6 to TRBJ1-4; D ambiguous. The CDR3 runs 15 residues. V dropped 2 bases and J dropped 0 bases, with 8 bases sitting between them. From germline, CDR1 is SGHDT and CDR2 YYEEEE. The DNA for the CDR3 is TGTGCCAGCAGCTTTGCGCAGACAACTAATGAAAAACTGTTTTTT. It yields the protein CASSFAQTTNEKLFF. Full variable domain (rest looked up from reference TRBV5-6 and TRBJ1-4): DAGVTQSPTHLIKTRGQQVTLRCSPKSGHDTVSWYQQALGQGPQFIFQYYEEEERQRGNFPDRFSGHQFPNYSSELNVNALLLGDSALYLCASSFAQTTNEKLFFGSGTQLSVL.

This clonotype was observed at least ten times. The genes are TRBV9 and TRBJ2-2; 11 positions agree with TRBD2. There are 16 residues in the CDR3. V trimming: 0 bases; J trimming: 6 bases; junction bases outside the gene matches: 4. CDR1 is SGDLS and CDR2 is YYNGEE in the germline V gene. CDR3 nucleotides: TGTGCCAGCAGCGTAGTAGCGGGAGGGCCATCCGGGGAGCTGTTTTTT. Protein sequence: CASSVVAGGPSGELFF.

This clonotype was counted between two and nine times. J is TRBJ2-5 and V is TRBV9, with D perhaps TRBD2 (6 bases). The germline V and J ends were trimmed by 0 bases and 5 bases, with 11 bases remaining between them. This CDR3 is built from 14 residues. CDR1 and CDR2 from the germline V gene are SGDLS and YYNGEE. The CDR3 nucleotides read TGTGCCAGCAGCGTAGGGGGACTCGCGGAGACCCAGTACTTC. Its protein is CASSVGGLAETQYF.

This clonotype occurred many times. The chain has TRBV9 and TRBJ2-7; 8 nucleotides align to TRBD1. The junction had 2 bases not matched to a gene; V was cut back by 3 bases and J by 3 bases. CDR1 is SGDLS, CDR2 YYNGEE, per germline. This CDR3 has 13 amino acids. CDR3 amino acids: CASSGDRGYEQYF. The CDR3 DNA is TGTGCCAGCAGCGGTGACAGGGGCTACGAGCAGTACTTC.

The sample holds many counts of this clonotype. The genes are TRBV9 and TRBJ2-5, with D possibly matching TRBD1 (6 bases). V lost 6 bases, J lost 1 base, and 13 bases lay in between. The CDR3 has 14 amino acids. The germline V gene encodes CDR1 SGDLS and CDR2 YYNGEE. CDR3: CASTPGQTQETQYF. The CDR3 DNA follows: TGTGCCAGCACCCCCGGACAGACCCAAGAGACCCAGTACTTC.

This clonotype was picked up many times. The J gene is TRBJ2-1, the V gene TRBV9; D could derive from TRBD1 or TRBD2 (5 bases each). V was shortened by 3 bases and J by 6 bases, with 13 bases between the two germline ends. This CDR3 spans 14 amino acids. Per germline, CDR1 SGDLS and CDR2 YYNGEE. The CDR3 DNA sequence: TGTGCCAGCAGCGGGGGACCCGTCCCCAATGAGCAGTTCTTC. Translating it yields CASSGGPVPNEQFF.

This clonotype has at least ten counts. The chain couples TRBV9 to TRBJ2-1, with a possible D match to TRBD2 (6 bases). The CDR3 extends over 15 amino acids. Per germline, CDR1 SGDLS and CDR2 YYNGEE. Deletions cut 0 bases from V and 6 bases from J, with 13 bases between. The CDR3, as DNA: TGTGCCAGCAGCGTAGTCGGAGGGAGAAGCAATGAGCAGTTCTTC. Translated, it gives CASSVVGGRSNEQFF. The variable domain in full, with the rest retrieved from reference TRBV9 and TRBJ2-1, is DSGVTQTPKHLITATGQRVTLRCSPRSGDLSVYWYQQSLDQGLQFLIQYYNGEERAKGNILERFSAQQFPDLHSELNLSSLELGDSALYFCASSVVGGRSNEQFFGPGTRLTVL.

This clonotype has ten or more counts. The V gene is TRBV9, the J gene TRBJ2-2, with 9 bases that match TRBD2. CDR3 size: 15 residues. From germline, CDR1 is SGDLS and CDR2 YYNGEE. J lost 4 bases, V lost 0 bases, and 1 base had no gene match. The CDR3 reads CASSVGGGVTGELFF. The CDR3 DNA reads TGTGCCAGCAGCGTAGGCGGGGGGGTCACCGGGGAGCTGTTTTTT.

This clonotype was counted ten times or more. This chain joins TRBV9 and TRBJ2-1; D gene ambiguous. This CDR3 has 12 residues. CDR1 and CDR2 from the germline V gene are SGDLS and YYNGEE. With 2 bases removed from V and 5 bases from J, the gap between germline ends came to 5 bases. CDR3 sequence (DNA): TGTGCCAGCAGCGTTCAGGACAATGAGCAGTTCTTC. It yields the protein CASSVQDNEQFF.

This clonotype was seen repeatedly, ten times or more. The CDR3 DNA sequence: TGTGCCAGCAGCGTAGGGACAGGGGGCGGCTACAATGAGCAGTTCTTC. It encodes CASSVGTGGGYNEQFF. The chain uses TRBV9 and TRBJ2-1; the match to TRBD1 covers 11 bases. Looked up from germline, CDR1 is SGDLS and CDR2 is YYNGEE. Losses at the gene ends were 0 bases for V and 3 bases for J; bases not matched to a gene: 2. The CDR3 has 16 amino acids.

In its sample, this clonotype was seen many times. The chain recombines TRBV9 with TRBJ2-2, with TRBD2 as a possible D gene (6 bases). The germline V gene encodes CDR1 SGDLS and CDR2 YYNGEE. The CDR3 runs 16 residues. Trimming left V 3 bases short and J 1 base short, with 13 bases between. The CDR3 sequence: CASSAKWEVNTGELFF. The DNA of the CDR3 is TGTGCCAGCAGCGCGAAATGGGAGGTGAACACCGGGGAGCTGTTTTTT.

There are many counts of this clonotype. The V call is TRBV9, the J call TRBJ2-7; 9 nucleotides line up with TRBD2. The V gene's germline CDR1 is SGDLS and CDR2 YYNGEE. V shed 0 bases and J 2 bases; nucleotides not matched to a gene: 3. This CDR3 contains 15 residues. The CDR3 reads CASSVGGRVTYEQYF. DNA of the CDR3: TGTGCCAGCAGCGTAGGCGGGAGGGTTACCTACGAGCAGTACTTC.

This clonotype was seen at least ten times. The chain has TRBV9 and TRBJ2-7; D is perhaps TRBD1 (5 bases). In germline, CDR1 is SGDLS, CDR2 YYNGEE. The CDR3 contains 14 residues. V lost 2 bases and J 2 bases, leaving 11 bases between the germline ends. CDR3 protein: CASSVRTGAYEQYF. The CDR3 DNA reads TGTGCCAGCAGCGTGAGAACAGGAGCCTACGAGCAGTACTTC.

This clonotype appeared many times. The rearrangement joins TRBV9 to TRBJ2-2; maybe TRBD1 (6 bases). This CDR3 region has 16 residues. Trimming took off 0 bases at V and 0 bases at J, with 9 bases between the two ends. Germline V gene data show CDR1 as SGDLS and CDR2 as YYNGEE. CDR3: CASSVVGGANTGELFF. In nucleotides, the CDR3 is TGTGCCAGCAGCGTAGTTGGGGGCGCGAACACCGGGGAGCTGTTTTTT.

This clonotype appeared many times. The chain's CDR3 is CASSVSPSGRETQYF. In DNA, the CDR3 is TGTGCCAGCAGCGTGAGTCCTAGCGGGAGGGAGACCCAGTACTTC. This sequence joins TRBV9 and TRBJ2-5; 11 nucleotides match TRBD2. The V and J ends lost 2 bases and 5 bases, in that order; junction bases with no gene match: 5. Germline V gives CDR1 SGDLS, CDR2 YYNGEE. The CDR3 is 15 residues long.

This clonotype was seen ten or more times. J is TRBJ2-3 and V is TRBV9; 9 nucleotides line up with TRBD2. The CDR3 is 15 amino acids. V lost 0 bases and J lost 6; bases outside the gene matches: 5. Germline V gives CDR1 SGDLS, CDR2 YYNGEE. The CDR3 loop reads CASSVGSAGGDTQYF. DNA of the CDR3: TGTGCCAGCAGCGTAGGTAGCGCGGGAGGGGATACGCAGTATTTT.

At least ten counts were recorded for this clonotype. This sequence joins TRBV9 and TRBJ2-2; no clear D gene. V gave up 4 bases and J gave up 0 bases, with 10 bases separating them. CDR3 length: 15 amino acids. Germline V gene sequence: CDR1 SGDLS, CDR2 YYNGEE. CDR3 DNA: TGTGCCAGCAGCCTCAGAAGAGCGAACACCGGGGAGCTGTTTTTT. Translation gives CASSLRRANTGELFF.

This clonotype was observed many times. The J gene is TRBJ2-5, the V gene TRBV9; D is undetermined. The V gene lost 0 bases and the J gene lost 9 bases, with 12 bases spanning the gap. Germline V gene lookup returns CDR1 SGDLS and CDR2 YYNGEE. The CDR3 totals 13 residues. Written as DNA, the CDR3 is TGTGCCAGCAGCGTAGCTTCGGCCGGGTCCCAGTACTTC. Residues: CASSVASAGSQYF.

There are many counts of this clonotype. The chain joins TRBV9 to TRBJ2-5, with D possibly being TRBD2 (5 bases). In germline, CDR1 is SGDLS, CDR2 YYNGEE. V dropped 0 bases and J dropped 1 base, with 13 bases sitting between them. The CDR3 covers 16 residues. CDR3 nucleotides: TGTGCCAGCAGCGTAGCCCCTAGCCGGGGCCAAGAGACCCAGTACTTC. Translated, it gives CASSVAPSRGQETQYF.

This clonotype was picked up many times. The J gene is TRBJ1-6, the V gene TRBV9; D remains ambiguous. The germline gives CDR1 SGDLS, CDR2 YYNGEE. V was shortened by 0 bases and J by 5 bases, with 9 bases between the two germline ends. CDR3 length: 15 residues. The CDR3 coding sequence is TGTGCCAGCAGCGTAGCCTCTCGGAATAATTCACCCCTCCACTTT. This sequence encodes CASSVASRNNSPLHF.

This clonotype was observed many times. This chain connects TRBV9 to TRBJ2-2, with D perhaps given as TRBD1 or TRBD2 (5 bases each). Germline lookup yields CDR1 SGDLS and CDR2 YYNGEE. With 1 base removed from V and 1 base from J, the gap between germline ends came to 11 bases. The CDR3 runs to 16 residues. DNA of the CDR3: TGTGCCAGCAGCGTAAGGCAGGGAGTGAACACCGGGGAGCTGTTTTTT. It yields the protein CASSVRQGVNTGELFF.

Ten or more counts support this clonotype. V usage is TRBV9 and J usage is TRBJ1-2; D may be TRBD1 (5 bases). The CDR3 covers 15 residues. V was clipped by 0 bases and J by 5 bases, with 14 bases between them. Germline-derived CDR1 and CDR2 are SGDLS and YYNGEE. For the CDR3, the DNA is TGTGCCAGCAGCGTAGCTACGGGACCGGGTTATGGCTACACCTTC. Its protein product is CASSVATGPGYGYTF.

This clonotype was detected ten times or more. V and J are TRBV9 and TRBJ2-3; 11 bases line up with TRBD2. Germline V gene lookup returns CDR1 SGDLS and CDR2 YYNGEE. The CDR3 contains 14 residues. With 4 bases clipped from V and 5 bases from J, the junction kept 3 bases outside the gene matches. The CDR3 DNA reads as TGTGCCAGCAGCTCGGGGACTAGCGGAGATACGCAGTATTTT. Its protein product is CASSSGTSGDTQYF. Full variable domain (missing parts from reference TRBV9 and TRBJ2-3): DSGVTQTPKHLITATGQRVTLRCSPRSGDLSVYWYQQSLDQGLQFLIQYYNGEERAKGNILERFSAQQFPDLHSELNLSSLELGDSALYFCASSSGTSGDTQYFGPGTRLTVL.